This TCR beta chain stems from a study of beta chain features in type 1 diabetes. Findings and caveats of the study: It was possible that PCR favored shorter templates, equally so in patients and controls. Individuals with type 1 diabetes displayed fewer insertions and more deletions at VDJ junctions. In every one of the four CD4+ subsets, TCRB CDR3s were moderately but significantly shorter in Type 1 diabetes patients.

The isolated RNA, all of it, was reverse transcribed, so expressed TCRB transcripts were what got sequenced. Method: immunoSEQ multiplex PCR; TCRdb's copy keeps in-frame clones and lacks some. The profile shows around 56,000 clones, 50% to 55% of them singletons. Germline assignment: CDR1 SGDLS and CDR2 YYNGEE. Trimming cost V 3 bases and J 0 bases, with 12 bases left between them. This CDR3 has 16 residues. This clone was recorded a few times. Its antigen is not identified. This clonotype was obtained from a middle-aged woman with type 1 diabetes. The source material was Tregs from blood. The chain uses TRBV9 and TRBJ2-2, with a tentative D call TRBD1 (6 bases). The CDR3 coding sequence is TGTGCCAGCAGCGGGGGGACACTGACGAACACCGGGGAGCTGTTTTTT. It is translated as CASSGGTLTNTGELFF.